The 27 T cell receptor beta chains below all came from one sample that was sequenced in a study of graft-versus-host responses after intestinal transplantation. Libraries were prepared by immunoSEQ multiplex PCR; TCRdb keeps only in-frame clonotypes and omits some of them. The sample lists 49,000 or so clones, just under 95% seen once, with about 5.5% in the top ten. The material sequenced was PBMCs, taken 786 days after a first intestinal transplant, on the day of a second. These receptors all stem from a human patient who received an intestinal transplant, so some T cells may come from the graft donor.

The CDR3 sequence: CASSQYLGTHYEQYF. The CDR3 DNA is TGTGCCAGCAGCCAGTATTTGGGGACGCACTACGAGCAGTACTTC. This sequence joins TRBV6-1 and TRBJ2-7; D assignment may be TRBD1 or TRBD2 (5 bases each). Germline loops: CDR1 MNHNS, CDR2 SASEGT. The CDR3 runs to 15 residues. The V end lost 6 bases, the J end lost 3 bases, and 18 bases lay between the germline ends.

The CDR3 nucleotides read TGTGCCAGCAGGGCGGGGGGCTCTGGAAACACCATATATTTT. Translation: CASRAGGSGNTIYF. The J gene is TRBJ1-3, the V gene TRBV7-9, with a possible D match to TRBD1 (5 bases). The CDR3 consists of 14 residues. Germline CDR1 and CDR2: SEHNR and FQNEAQ (reference sequence). Trimming took off 6 bases at V and 0 bases at J, with 9 bases between the two ends.

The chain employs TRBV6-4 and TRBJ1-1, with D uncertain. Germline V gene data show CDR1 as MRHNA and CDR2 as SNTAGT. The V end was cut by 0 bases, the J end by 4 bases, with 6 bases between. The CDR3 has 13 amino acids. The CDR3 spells CASSDSAATEAFF. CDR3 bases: TGTGCCAGCAGTGACTCGGCAGCCACTGAAGCTTTCTTT.

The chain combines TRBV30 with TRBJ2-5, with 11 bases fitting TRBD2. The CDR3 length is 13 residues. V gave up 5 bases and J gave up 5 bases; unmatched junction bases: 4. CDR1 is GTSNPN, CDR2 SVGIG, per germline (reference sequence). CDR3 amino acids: CAWSPSGGETQYF. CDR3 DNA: TGTGCCTGGTCCCCTAGCGGGGGGGAGACCCAGTACTTC.

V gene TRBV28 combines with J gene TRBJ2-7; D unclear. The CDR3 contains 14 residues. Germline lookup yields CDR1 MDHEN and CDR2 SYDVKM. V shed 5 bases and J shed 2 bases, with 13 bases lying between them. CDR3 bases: TGTGCCAGCAGTCAACCGACAAACCCCTACGAGCAGTACTTC. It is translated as CASSQPTNPYEQYF.

The CDR3 coding sequence is TGTGCCAGCAGCCCCTTCCGGGGGGAGAAGTTGGGAGAAGTGTACTTC. This gives the protein CASSPFRGEKLGEVYF. The V call is TRBV7-9, the J call TRBJ2-7, with 7 bases fitting TRBD2. Trimming at V came to 5 bases and at J to 12 bases, leaving 22 bases not matched to a gene. CDR1 is SEHNR, CDR2 FQNEAQ, per germline (reference sequence). CDR3 length equals 16 residues.

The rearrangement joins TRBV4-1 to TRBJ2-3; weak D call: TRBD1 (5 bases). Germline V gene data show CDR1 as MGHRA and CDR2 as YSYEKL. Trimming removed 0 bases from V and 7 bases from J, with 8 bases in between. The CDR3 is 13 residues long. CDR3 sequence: CASSQDWTNTQYF. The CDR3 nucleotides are TGCGCCAGCAGCCAAGATTGGACAAATACGCAGTATTTT.

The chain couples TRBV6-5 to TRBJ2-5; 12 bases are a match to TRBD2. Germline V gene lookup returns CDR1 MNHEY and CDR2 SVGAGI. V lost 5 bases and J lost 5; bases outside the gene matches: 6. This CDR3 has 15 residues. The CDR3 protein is CASSASSGRGETQYF. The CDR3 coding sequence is TGTGCCAGCAGTGCGTCTAGCGGGAGGGGGGAGACCCAGTACTTC.

The CDR3 sequence is CASSPFRTGSSTDTQYF. The CDR3 coding sequence is TGCGCCAGCAGCCCCTTCCGGACAGGGTCTAGCACAGATACGCAGTATTTT. This chain connects TRBV4-1 to TRBJ2-3, with 8 bases matching TRBD1. Trimming removed 4 bases from V and 0 bases from J; junction bases left unmatched: 9. The V gene's germline CDR1 is MGHRA and CDR2 YSYEKL. CDR3 length: 17 amino acids.

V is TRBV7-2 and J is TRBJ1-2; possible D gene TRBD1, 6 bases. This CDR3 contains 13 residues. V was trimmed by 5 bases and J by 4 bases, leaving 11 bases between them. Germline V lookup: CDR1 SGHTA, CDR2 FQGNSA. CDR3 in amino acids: CASSTQGGYGYTF. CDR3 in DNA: TGTGCCAGCAGCACACAGGGAGGCTATGGCTACACCTTC.

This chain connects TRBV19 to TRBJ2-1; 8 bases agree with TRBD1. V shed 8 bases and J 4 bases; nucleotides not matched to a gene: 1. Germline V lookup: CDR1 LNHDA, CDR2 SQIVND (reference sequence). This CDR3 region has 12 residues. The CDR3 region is CASGQGYNEQFF. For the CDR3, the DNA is TGTGCCAGTGGACAGGGATACAATGAGCAGTTCTTC.

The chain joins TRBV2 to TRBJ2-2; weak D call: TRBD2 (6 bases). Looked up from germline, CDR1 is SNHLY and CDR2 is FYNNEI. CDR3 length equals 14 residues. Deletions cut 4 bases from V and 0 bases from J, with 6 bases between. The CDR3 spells CASSGLANTGELFF. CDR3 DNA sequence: TGTGCCAGCAGTGGACTAGCGAACACCGGGGAGCTGTTTTTT.

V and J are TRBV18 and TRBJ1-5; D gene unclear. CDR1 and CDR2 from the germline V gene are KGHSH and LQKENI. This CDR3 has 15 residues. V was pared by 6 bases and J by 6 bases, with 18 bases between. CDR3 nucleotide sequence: TGTGCCAGCTCCCGATCTTCCTACGCGGGTCAGCCCCAGCATTTT. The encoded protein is CASSRSSYAGQPQHF. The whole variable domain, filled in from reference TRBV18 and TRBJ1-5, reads NAGVMQNPRHLVRRRGQEARLRCSPMKGHSHVYWYRQLPEEGLKFMVYLQKENIIDESGMPKERFSAEFPKEGPSILRIQQVVRGDSAAYFCASSRSSYAGQPQHFGDGTRLSIL.

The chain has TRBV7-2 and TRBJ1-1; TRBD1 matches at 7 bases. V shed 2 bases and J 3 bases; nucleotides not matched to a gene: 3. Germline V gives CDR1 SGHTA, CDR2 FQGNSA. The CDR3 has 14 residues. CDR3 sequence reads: CASSLRDSHTEAFF. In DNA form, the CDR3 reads TGTGCCAGCAGCTTACGGGACAGCCACACTGAAGCTTTCTTT.

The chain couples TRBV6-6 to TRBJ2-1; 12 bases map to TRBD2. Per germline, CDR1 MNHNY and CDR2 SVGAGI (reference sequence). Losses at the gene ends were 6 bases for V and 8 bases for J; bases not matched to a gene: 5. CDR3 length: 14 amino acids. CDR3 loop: CASRTSGGTHEQFF. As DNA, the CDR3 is TGTGCCAGCAGAACTAGCGGGGGGACCCATGAGCAGTTCTTC.

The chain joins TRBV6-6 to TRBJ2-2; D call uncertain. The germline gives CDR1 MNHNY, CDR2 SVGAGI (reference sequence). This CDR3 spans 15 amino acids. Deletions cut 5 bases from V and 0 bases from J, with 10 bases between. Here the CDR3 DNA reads TGTGCCAGCAGTACCCACCAGACGAACACCGGGGAGCTGTTTTTT. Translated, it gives CASSTHQTNTGELFF.

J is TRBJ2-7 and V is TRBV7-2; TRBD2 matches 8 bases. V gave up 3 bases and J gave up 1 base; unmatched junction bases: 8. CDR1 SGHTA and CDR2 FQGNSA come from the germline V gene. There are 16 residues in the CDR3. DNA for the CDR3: TGTGCCAGCAGCTTCCCCGCTAGCGGGTTTTCCTACGAGCAGTACTTC. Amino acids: CASSFPASGFSYEQYF.

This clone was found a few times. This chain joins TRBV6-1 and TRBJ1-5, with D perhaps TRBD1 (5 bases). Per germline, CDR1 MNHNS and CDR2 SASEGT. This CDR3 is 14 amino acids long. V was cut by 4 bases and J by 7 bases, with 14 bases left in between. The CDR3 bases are TGTGCCAGCAGTGGGGGGGGGATTGGGCAGCCCCAGCATTTT. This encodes CASSGGGIGQPQHF.

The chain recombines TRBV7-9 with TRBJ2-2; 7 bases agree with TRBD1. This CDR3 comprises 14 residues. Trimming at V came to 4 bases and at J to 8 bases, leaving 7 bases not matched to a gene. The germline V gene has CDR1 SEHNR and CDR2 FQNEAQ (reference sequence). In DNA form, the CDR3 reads TGTGCCAGCAGCTATGGACAGGTGGGAGGGGAGCTGTTTTTT. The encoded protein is CASSYGQVGGELFF.

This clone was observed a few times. DNA of the CDR3: TGTGCCAGCAGTTACGATGACACCAACTCCTACGAGCAGTACTTC. Protein: CASSYDDTNSYEQYF. The chain couples TRBV6-5 to TRBJ2-7; D not certain. Trimming left V 2 bases short and J 0 bases short, with 11 bases between. Germline CDR1 reads MNHEY; CDR2 reads SVGAGI. The CDR3 covers 15 residues.

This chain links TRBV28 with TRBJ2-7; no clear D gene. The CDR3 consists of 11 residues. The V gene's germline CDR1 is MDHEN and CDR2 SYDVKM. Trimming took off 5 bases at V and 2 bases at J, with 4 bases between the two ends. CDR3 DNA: TGTGCCAGCAGTGTCGCCTACGAGCAGTACTTC. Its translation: CASSVAYEQYF.

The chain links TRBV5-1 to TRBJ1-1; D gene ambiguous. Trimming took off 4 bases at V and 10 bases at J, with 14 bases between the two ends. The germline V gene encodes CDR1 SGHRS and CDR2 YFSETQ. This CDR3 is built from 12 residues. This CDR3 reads CASSQGRGGAFF. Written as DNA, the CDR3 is TGCGCCAGCAGCCAAGGTCGTGGTGGAGCTTTCTTT.

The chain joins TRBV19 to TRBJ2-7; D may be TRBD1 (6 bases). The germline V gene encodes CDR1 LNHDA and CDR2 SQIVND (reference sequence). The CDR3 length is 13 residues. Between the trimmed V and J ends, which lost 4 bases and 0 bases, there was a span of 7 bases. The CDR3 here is CASSRQASYEQYF. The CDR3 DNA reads TGTGCCAGTAGTAGACAGGCCTCCTACGAGCAGTACTTC.

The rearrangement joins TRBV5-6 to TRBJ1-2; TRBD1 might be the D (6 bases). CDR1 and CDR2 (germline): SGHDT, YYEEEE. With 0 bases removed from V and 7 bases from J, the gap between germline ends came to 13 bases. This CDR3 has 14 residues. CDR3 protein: CASSLATGQGGYTF. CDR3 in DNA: TGTGCCAGCAGCTTGGCCACAGGGCAGGGTGGCTACACCTTC.

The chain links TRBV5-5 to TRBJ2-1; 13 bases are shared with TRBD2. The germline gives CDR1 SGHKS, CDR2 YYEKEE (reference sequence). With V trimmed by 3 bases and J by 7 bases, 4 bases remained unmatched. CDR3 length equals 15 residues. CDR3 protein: CASSWTSGGGNEQFF. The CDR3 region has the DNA TGTGCCAGCAGCTGGACTAGCGGGGGAGGAAATGAGCAGTTCTTC.

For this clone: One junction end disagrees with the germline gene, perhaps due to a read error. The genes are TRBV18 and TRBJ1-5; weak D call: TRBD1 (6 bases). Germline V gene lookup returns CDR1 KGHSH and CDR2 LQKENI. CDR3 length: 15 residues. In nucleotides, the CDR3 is TGTGCCAACTCACCACGGGACACCACTTATCAGCCCCAGCATTTT. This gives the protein CANSPRDTTYQPQHF.

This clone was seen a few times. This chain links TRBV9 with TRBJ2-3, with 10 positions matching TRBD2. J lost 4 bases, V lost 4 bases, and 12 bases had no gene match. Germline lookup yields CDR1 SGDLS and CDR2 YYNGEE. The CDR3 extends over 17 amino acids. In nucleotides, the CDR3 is TGTGCCAGCAGCTTCGACCAGGGACTAGCGAGGGCAGATACGCAGTATTTT. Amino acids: CASSFDQGLARADTQYF.